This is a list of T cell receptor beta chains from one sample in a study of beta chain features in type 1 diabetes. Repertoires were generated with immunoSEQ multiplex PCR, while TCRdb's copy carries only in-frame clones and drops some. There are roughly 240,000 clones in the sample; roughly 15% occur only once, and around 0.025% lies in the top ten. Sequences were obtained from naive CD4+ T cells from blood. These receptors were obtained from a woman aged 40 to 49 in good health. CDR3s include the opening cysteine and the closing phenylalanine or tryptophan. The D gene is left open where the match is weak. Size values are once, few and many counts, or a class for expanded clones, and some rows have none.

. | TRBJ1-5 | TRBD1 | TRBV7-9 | CASSLVGQGGQPQHF | TGTGCCAGCAGCTTAGTTGGACAGGGCGGTCAGCCCCAGCATTTT
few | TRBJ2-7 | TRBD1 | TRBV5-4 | CASSLGQGRYEQYF | TGTGCCAGCAGCTTGGGACAGGGTCGATACGAGCAGTACTTC
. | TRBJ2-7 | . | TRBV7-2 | CASRPGQSRYEQYF | TGTGCCAGCAGACCCGGACAGAGCCGCTACGAGCAGTACTTC
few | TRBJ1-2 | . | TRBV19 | CASSIEAQGYGYTF | TGTGCCAGTAGTATAGAAGCCCAGGGCTATGGCTACACCTTC
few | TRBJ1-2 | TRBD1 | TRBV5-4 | CASSPGQTYGYTF | TGTGCCAGCAGTCCGGGACAGACCTATGGCTACACCTTC
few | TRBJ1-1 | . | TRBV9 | CASSAKGAGNTEAFF | TGTGCCAGCAGCGCCAAAGGGGCAGGGAACACTGAAGCTTTCTTT
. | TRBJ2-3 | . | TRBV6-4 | CASTDGGPMDTQYF | TGTGCCAGCACCGACGGGGGACCAATGGATACGCAGTATTTT
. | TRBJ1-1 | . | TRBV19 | CASTFGETPNTEAFF | TGTGCCAGTACCTTCGGGGAGACGCCGAACACTGAAGCTTTCTTT
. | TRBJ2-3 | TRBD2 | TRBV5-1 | CASSSTLAGGNTDTQYF | TGCGCCAGCAGCTCAACACTAGCGGGGGGAAACACAGATACGCAGTATTTT
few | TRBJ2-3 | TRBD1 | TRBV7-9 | CASSKKGAADTQYF | TGTGCCAGCAGCAAAAAGGGGGCGGCAGATACGCAGTATTTT
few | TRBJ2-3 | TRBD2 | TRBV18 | CASSPQLAGGSDTQYF | TGTGCCAGCTCACCACAACTAGCGGGGGGCTCGGATACGCAGTATTTT
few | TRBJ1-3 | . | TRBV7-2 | CASSLVITGLQRGNTIYF | TGTGCCAGCAGCTTAGTAATTACGGGGTTACAACGGGGAAACACCATATATTTT
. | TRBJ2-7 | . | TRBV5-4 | CASSLAFGQGRYEQYF | TGTGCCAGCAGCTTGGCTTTCGGGCAGGGTCGCTACGAGCAGTACTTC
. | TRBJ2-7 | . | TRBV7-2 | CASSLTGGPSSYEQYF | TGTGCCAGCAGCTTAACCGGGGGGCCGAGCTCCTACGAGCAGTACTTC
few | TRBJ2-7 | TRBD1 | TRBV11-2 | CASSSPRQGIYEQYF | TGTGCCAGCAGCTCCCCCAGACAGGGGATCTACGAGCAGTACTTC
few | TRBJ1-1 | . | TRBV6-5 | CASKPQMNTEAFF | TGTGCCAGCAAGCCACAGATGAACACTGAAGCTTTCTTT
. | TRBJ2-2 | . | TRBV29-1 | CSVDDRSNTGELFF | TGCAGCGTTGACGACAGATCGAACACCGGGGAGCTGTTTTTT
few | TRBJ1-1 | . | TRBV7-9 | CASSLGTGLGAFF | TGTGCCAGCAGCTTAGGTACAGGGTTGGGGGCTTTCTTT
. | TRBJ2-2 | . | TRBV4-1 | CASSQGPGEAPNTGELFF | TGCGCCAGCAGCCAAGGCCCAGGGGAAGCACCAAACACCGGGGAGCTGTTTTTT
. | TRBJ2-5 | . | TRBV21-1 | CASSIRRGLAGGYRVETQYF | TGTGCCAGCAGCATCCGCCGGGGACTAGCGGGGGGCTACCGGGTGGAGACCCAGTACTTC
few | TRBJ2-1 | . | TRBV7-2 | CASSLDGGAYNEQFF | TGTGCCAGCAGCTTAGATGGCGGGGCCTACAATGAGCAGTTCTTC
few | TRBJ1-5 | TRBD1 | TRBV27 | CASSPQGQGDNQPQHF | TGTGCCAGCAGTCCGCAGGGACAGGGAGACAATCAGCCCCAGCATTTT
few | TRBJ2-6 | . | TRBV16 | CASSQLAGLGANVLTF | TGTGCCAGCAGCCAATTAGCCGGTCTAGGGGCCAACGTCCTGACTTTC
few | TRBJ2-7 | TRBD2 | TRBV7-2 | CASSNSLSGAYEQYF | TGTGCCAGCAGCAATAGCCTAAGCGGGGCCTACGAGCAGTACTTC
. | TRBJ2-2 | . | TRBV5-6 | CASSLRNRVKNTGELFF | TGTGCCAGCAGCCTCCGAAACAGGGTGAAGAACACCGGGGAGCTGTTTTTT
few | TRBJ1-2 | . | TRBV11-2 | CASTPNLSGGATF | TGTGCCAGCACCCCCAATCTGTCGGGGGGCGCCACCTTC
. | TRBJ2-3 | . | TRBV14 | CASSRTILRQYF | TGTGCCAGCAGTCGGACTATCCTTAGGCAGTATTTT
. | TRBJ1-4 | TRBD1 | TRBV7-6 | CASSSGGGARKLFF | TGTGCCAGCAGCAGTGGAGGGGGCGCGCGAAAACTGTTTTTT
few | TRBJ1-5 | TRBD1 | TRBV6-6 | CASSSNDRDYQPQHF | TGTGCCAGCAGCTCCAATGACAGGGACTATCAGCCCCAGCATTTT
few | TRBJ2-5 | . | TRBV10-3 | CAISDTQETQYF | TGTGCCATCAGTGACACTCAAGAGACCCAGTACTTC
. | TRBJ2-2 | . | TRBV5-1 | CASSLVAGSNTGELFF | TGCGCCAGCAGCTTGGTGGCAGGTTCGAACACCGGGGAGCTGTTTTTT
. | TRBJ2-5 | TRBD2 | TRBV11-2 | CASSQGLAGGHQETQYF | TGTGCCAGCAGCCAGGGACTAGCGGGGGGTCACCAAGAGACCCAGTACTTC
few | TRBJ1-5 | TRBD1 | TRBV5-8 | CASSLDRADQPQHF | TGTGCCAGCAGCTTAGACAGGGCGGATCAGCCCCAGCATTTT
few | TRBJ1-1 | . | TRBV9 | CASSPRPSEPTEAFF | TGTGCCAGCAGCCCCCGACCGAGCGAGCCCACTGAAGCTTTCTTT
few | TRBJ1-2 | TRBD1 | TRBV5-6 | CASSFRTGVGGYTF | TGTGCCAGCAGCTTCCGCACAGGGGTCGGTGGCTACACCTTC
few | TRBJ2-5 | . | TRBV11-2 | CASSLVAWQETQYF | TGTGCCAGCAGCTTAGTGGCTTGGCAAGAGACCCAGTACTTC
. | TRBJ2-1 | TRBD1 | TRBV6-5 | CASRQGARYSEQFF | TGTGCCAGCAGGCAGGGGGCCCGGTATAGTGAGCAGTTCTTC
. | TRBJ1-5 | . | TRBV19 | CASPPLWGESYQPQHF | TGTGCCAGTCCCCCGTTGTGGGGGGAGTCGTATCAGCCCCAGCATTTT
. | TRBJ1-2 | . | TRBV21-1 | CASSRRTGVDYGYTF | TGTGCCAGCAGCAGGCGGACAGGGGTCGACTATGGCTACACCTTC
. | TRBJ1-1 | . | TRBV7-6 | CASSLVLDKAFF | TGTGCCAGCAGCTTAGTTCTCGACAAAGCTTTCTTT
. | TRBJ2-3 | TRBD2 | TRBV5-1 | CASSNFPGLAGGPTDTQYF | TGCGCCAGCAGCAACTTCCCGGGACTAGCGGGGGGACCCACAGATACGCAGTATTTT
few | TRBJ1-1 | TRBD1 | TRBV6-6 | CASSSTGVVTEAFF | TGTGCCAGCAGCTCGACAGGGGTTGTCACTGAAGCTTTCTTT
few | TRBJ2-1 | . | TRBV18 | CASSPLFGQLQHNEQFF | TGTGCCAGCTCACCATTGTTTGGACAGTTACAACACAATGAGCAGTTCTTC
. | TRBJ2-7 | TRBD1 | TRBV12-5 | CASGFLGQGYEQYF | TGTGCTAGTGGTTTCCTCGGACAGGGCTACGAGCAGTACTTC
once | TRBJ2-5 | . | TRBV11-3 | CASSFGGKETQYF | TGTGCCAGCAGCTTTGGAGGGAAAGAGACCCAGTACTTC
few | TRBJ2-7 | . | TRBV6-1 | CASSELRHYEQYF | TGTGCCAGCAGTGAATTGCGTCACTACGAGCAGTACTTC
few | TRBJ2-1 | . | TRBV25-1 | CASSARDARGSYNEQFF | TGTGCCAGCAGTGCCCGGGACGCCCGGGGGTCCTACAATGAGCAGTTCTTC
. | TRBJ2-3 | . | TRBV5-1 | CASSRGEVLFTDTQYF | TGCGCCAGCAGCCGAGGAGAGGTTCTTTTTACAGATACGCAGTATTTT
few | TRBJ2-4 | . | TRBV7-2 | CASSLDTARNIQYF | TGTGCCAGCAGCCTGGACACCGCGCGGAACATTCAGTACTTC
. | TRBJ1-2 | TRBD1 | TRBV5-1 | CASSWGQGNYGYTF | TGCGCCAGCAGCTGGGGACAGGGAAACTATGGCTACACCTTC
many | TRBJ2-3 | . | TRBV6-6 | CASTTSSGTDTQYF | TGTGCCAGCACCACCAGTAGCGGCACAGATACGCAGTATTTT
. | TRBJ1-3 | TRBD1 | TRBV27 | CASSFTGGSGNTIYF | TGTGCCAGCAGCTTCACAGGGGGCTCCGGAAACACCATATATTTT
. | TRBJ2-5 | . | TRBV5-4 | CASSLLAQETQYF | TGTGCCAGCAGCTTGTTGGCTCAAGAGACCCAGTACTTC
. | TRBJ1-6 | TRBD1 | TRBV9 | CASSVDVSGWGQGVGSPLHF | TGTGCCAGCAGCGTAGACGTCTCGGGGTGGGGACAGGGAGTAGGTTCACCCCTCCACTTT
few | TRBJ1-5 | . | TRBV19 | CASQKEVRDWPQHF | TGTGCCAGCCAAAAGGAGGTTCGGGACTGGCCCCAGCATTTT
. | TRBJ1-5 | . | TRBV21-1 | CASSKNGDRSIPGPQHF | TGTGCCAGCAGCAAAAATGGGGACAGGTCGATTCCAGGGCCCCAGCATTTT
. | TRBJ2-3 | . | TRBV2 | CASSDASRGTDTQYF | TGTGCCAGCAGTGACGCTAGCCGGGGCACAGATACGCAGTATTTT
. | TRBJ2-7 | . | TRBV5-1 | CASSWDSASYEQYF | TGCGCCAGCAGCTGGGACTCCGCTTCCTACGAGCAGTACTTC
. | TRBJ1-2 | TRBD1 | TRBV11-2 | CASSLTVGQSYGYTF | TGTGCCAGCAGCCTGACGGTGGGACAGAGCTATGGCTACACCTTC
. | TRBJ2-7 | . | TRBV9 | CASSVAGGVVYEQYF | TGTGCCAGCAGCGTAGCCGGAGGGGTGGTCTACGAGCAGTACTTC